This T cell receptor beta chain was observed in a study of T cells in Graves' hyperthyroidism and ophthalmopathy. The study's findings and limits: Blood also contained most expanded thyroid clonotypes above 0.001. A median around 6.4 months before onset, the model predicted ophthalmopathy.

The V gene's germline CDR1 is SGHRS and CDR2 YFSETQ. The CDR3 contains 15 residues. In regard to this clonotype: The antigen is unknown. With a much larger clone just one base away, this may be a read error.

Amplification targeted TCR beta CDR3 regions from RNA transcripts. HTBI primers were employed in a first-round RT-PCR of the TCR CDR3. In TCRdb, the multiplex PCR reads were re-called with MiXCR into one record per CDR3 protein. The table lists about 95,000 distinct CDR3 sequences, approximately 40% of them singletons. Researchers barred patients who had uncontrolled infection, other autoimmune disease, pregnancy or lactation. Each diagnosis was grounded in clinical symptoms, serum thyroxine and TRAb, thyroid ultrasound, and orbital computed tomography. The genes are TRBV5-1 and TRBJ2-3, with D perhaps TRBD2 (5 bases). Sequencing was performed on peripheral blood or thyroid tissue (not recorded which). The sequence came from a woman aged 25 to 39 with Graves' hyperthyroidism. CDR3 residues: CAGSPSPRGTDTQYF. In DNA, the CDR3 is TGCGCCGGCAGCCCTTCCCCGCGGGGCACAGATACGCAGTATTTT. Filled out from reference TRBV5-1 and TRBJ2-3, the complete variable domain reads KAGVTQTPRYLIKTRGQQVTLSCSPISGHRSVSWYQQTPGQGLQFLFEYFSETQRNKGNFPGRFSGRQFSNSRSEMNVSTLELGDSALYLCAGSPSPRGTDTQYFGPGTRLTVL.